This T cell receptor beta chain was sequenced for a study of blood T cells in healthy people across ages (dated by TCRdb to the mid-2010s). For the wider study: Template switching captured roughly one uniquely barcoded TCR beta cDNA molecule per two T cells in model experiments. Using deep sequencing normalized with unique cDNA molecular identifiers, the study measured how TCR beta repertoire diversity changes with age. Using the same blood draw, the study looked at two additional independent replicas of 1 million unique cDNA reads for two donors, one aged 18 to 30 and the other aged 80 or older. Four age groups were formed from the donors: young (average approximately 15 years), middle-aged (roughly 38), aged (about 62) and long-lived (82).

Donors were 40 or so systemically healthy Caucasian individuals from Russia aged roughly 6 to 90 years. Each donor gave about 9.2 milliliters of peripheral blood, drawn into EDTA-treated Vacutainer tubes. Ficoll-Paque density-gradient centrifugation was used to isolate PBMCs, with at least 6.5 million per sample. Trizol reagent was used to extract total RNA from the PBMCs, yielding at least 5.5 micrograms per sample. For every donor, flow cytometry on a PBMC aliquot measured the percentage of naive CD45RAhigh/CD27high T cells. Findings and caveats that apply to the study as a whole: Compared with the aged group, the long-lived group had more naive CD4+ T cells, fewer expanded clones and increased TCR diversity, suggesting age selection. Estimates of total diversity from one million sequenced T cells were regarded as lower bounds and underestimates. As age increased, observed TCR beta diversity per million T cells dropped in a roughly linear way, and a significant reduction was already evident by age about 36. The percentage of naive T cells measured by flow cytometry correlated strongly with observed TCR beta diversity. The CMV infection status of donors was not known, potentially confounding age-related changes in expanded clonotypes. Bulk unsorted PBMC profiling prevented conclusive comparison of naive and antigen-experienced compartments.

From cysteine to phenylalanine, the CDR3 is 15 amino acids long. Only the CDR3 part of the read is kept: 45 bases, read in frame from the first base. Trimming removed 2 bases from V and 5 bases from J, leaving 13 bases between the germline ends. CDR1 and CDR2 were assigned from the germline V gene as MGHRA and YSYEKL. As for this clonotype: The clone's antigen remains unknown. Base quality data are lacking; no much larger clone is found one base away.

The method behind the library was 5' RACE. Instrument used: Illumina HiSeq 2500. A second PCR of roughly 7 to 11 cycles was performed with a sample-barcoded 5' primer and a J-beta primer mix. Each TCR beta cDNA molecule received a unique molecular identifier from a template-switch 5' adaptor carrying 12 random nucleotides. At least 2.5 million CDR3-containing paired-end reads were obtained from each sample. First-strand cDNA was synthesized from all RNA with the Mint cDNA synthesis kit, primed by a TRBC-specific oligonucleotide. After uracil-DNA glycosylase treatment, a first 18-cycle PCR used universal primers M1SS and BC2_uni_R on all cDNA. In the authors' own workflow: Normalization of each sample was performed by random selection of 1 million high-quality reads, each carrying a distinct molecular identifier. Reads with shared molecular identifiers were discarded instead of being binned into consensus sequences. CDR3 identification, clonotype clustering and error correction used MiTCR with a Q25 quality threshold and the strictest error-elimination algorithm. A nonparametric unseen species model using Euler transformation provided a lower-bound estimate of total TCR beta diversity. The public reads were reanalyzed by TCRdb: fastp trimming at Q25, MiXCR alignment, in-frame beta chains only. Records with the same CDR3 protein are collapsed into one entry carrying the most frequent genes and DNA. The V and J calls were not made by the authors but by TCRdb's processing. The sample table records under 1,100,000 distinct CDR3 sequences; approximately 25% of these occur just once. The top ten clonotypes cover around 0.75% of the sample.

The same specimen was also included in a second study, on T cells of mothers and their children. The second publication reports: Donors were nine systemically healthy Caucasian individuals: three mothers and their six children. cDNA synthesis consumed the entire amount of extracted RNA, loaded at about 1.6 ug RNA in each 15 ul reaction. In the second PCR, sample barcodes and 2-4 random nucleotides were introduced via the M1S primer. Over 8 million TCR beta CDR3 reads came from each mother, compared with millions of reads from each child. Thymic selection shapes the output of TCR recombination in a similar way in related and unrelated pairs, and inherited differences have a minor effect. Normalized repertoire overlap was always found to be slightly, but never significantly, higher in related mother-child pairs than in unrelated mother-child pairs. No persistent microchimeric T cell clones were found, with a detection sensitivity of roughly 100 clones per million clonotypes. To look for features that set related mother-child pairs apart from unrelated individuals, the researchers ran deep NGS to compare the TCR beta repertoires of mothers and children. On average, the children were roughly 11 +/- 4 years old, while the mothers were about 38 +/- 4 years old. After adapter ligation was performed with NEBNext reagents, the libraries were sequenced on an Illumina HiSeq 2000 with 100+100 nt paired-end reads. To prevent cross-contamination, the mother and child libraries were prepared a month apart and were sequenced in separate runs. For each donor, between about 500,000 and 2,100,000 distinct TCR beta clonotypes were identified. Naive TCR beta clonotypes were estimated from low-frequency clonotypes matched to each donor's FACS-determined naive share, without sorting.

Material: blood. The sequence derives from a girl aged 2-10 years in good health. This chain is built from TRBV4-1 and TRBJ2-1; possibly the D gene is TRBD2, per 6 matching bases. The DNA sequence reads TGCGCCAGCAGCCAAATCTGGCGGGATGACAATGAGCAGTTCTTC. Translated, it reads CASSQIWRDDNEQFF.